This record looks at one T cell receptor (beta chain) sequence and its context. Its antigen is undetermined. The CDR3 sequence is 15 residues long. CDR1 is SGHTA and CDR2 is FQGNSA in the germline V gene. The data originate from a study of monozygotic twins with inflammatory bowel disease. TCRdb reprocessed the 5' RACE reads, with one entry per CDR3 protein and no DNA. The specimen's table records about 300,000 distinct CDR3 sequences. Whole-study findings and limits: Part of the variability in patient repertoires may have come from differing immunosuppressive treatments. Among IBD patients, fewer clonotypes were shared with others than among healthy twins, especially with disease activity.

This clonotype originated in a human donor with ulcerative colitis or Crohn's disease, or a healthy co-twin of an affected twin (not recorded which). The chain uses TRBV7-2 and TRBJ2-7. Specimen: blood. This chain's CDR3 is CASSLMNGDSYEQYF.